The 25 T cell receptor beta chains listed next were all sequenced from one sample in a study of T cell repertoires in cytomegalovirus infection. Via MiXCR, TCRdb re-called the reads, giving one row per CDR3 protein. This sample carries around 330,000 distinct CDR3 sequences, under 20% of them seen once, and the ten largest clones take more than 10%. Sequenced sample: PBMCs. The receptors were gathered from a human donor in good health (CMV status not recorded). Some clones in this sample may be carry-over from other donors' samples.

In this sample, this clonotype turned up many times. The V call is TRBV5-8, the J call TRBJ1-2, with D maybe TRBD1 (6 bases). The V gene lost 0 bases and the J gene lost 3 bases, with 15 bases spanning the gap. The CDR3 loop spans 16 amino acids. Germline CDR1 SGHTS, CDR2 YDEGEE. The CDR3 spells CASSLGTGQRDYGYTF. CDR3 DNA: TGTGCCAGCAGCTTGGGGACCGGACAGCGGGACTATGGCTACACCTTC. The entire variable domain, with the rest obtained from reference TRBV5-8 and TRBJ1-2, is as follows: EAGVTQSPTHLIKTRGQQATLRCSPISGHTSVYWYQQALGLGLQFLLWYDEGEERNRGNFPPRFSGRQFPNYSSELNVNALELEDSALYLCASSLGTGQRDYGYTFGSGTRLTVV.

This clonotype was observed at least ten times. V usage is TRBV2 and J usage is TRBJ2-1; TRBD1 matches 7 bases. The CDR3 covers 14 residues. The J segment lost 11 bases and the V segment lost 1 base, leaving 8 bases of the junction unmatched. Germline V gene lookup returns CDR1 SNHLY and CDR2 FYNNEI. The CDR3 DNA sequence: TGTGCCAGCAGTGAAGTCCAGACAGGGCGACAGCAGTTCTTC. This encodes CASSEVQTGRQQFF. Complete variable domain (other parts from reference TRBV2 and TRBJ2-1): EPEVTQTPSHQVTQMGQEVILRCVPISNHLYFYWYRQILGQKVEFLVSFYNNEISEKSEIFDDQFSVERPDGSNFTLKIRSTKLEDSAMYFCASSEVQTGRQQFFGPGTRLTVL.

At least ten counts were recorded for this clonotype. This chain links TRBV7-8 with TRBJ2-3; D might be TRBD1 (5 bases). The CDR3 totals 15 residues. Germline CDR1 and CDR2: SGHVS and FQNEAQ. Trimming left V 1 base short and J 2 bases short, with 10 bases between. CDR3 in DNA: TGTGCCAGCAGCTTAGGGGGCAGTCTCACAGATACGCAGTATTTT. It codes for CASSLGGSLTDTQYF.

The chain uses TRBV12-3 or TRBV12-4 and TRBJ1-2; 7 nucleotides align to TRBD1. The CDR3 has 14 residues. The V segment lost 8 bases and the J segment 3 bases; nucleotides outside the gene matches: 9. The CDR3 protein is CASGLTGVDYGYTF. DNA for the CDR3: TGTGCCAGCGGACTCACAGGGGTAGACTATGGCTACACCTTC.

This clonotype was recorded a few times. The chain couples TRBV5-1 to TRBJ1-1; TRBD1 agrees at 9 bases. From germline, CDR1 is SGHRS and CDR2 YFSETQ. J gave up 6 bases and V 0 bases, and 3 bases lay outside the gene matches. CDR3 length: 14 amino acids. In DNA form, the CDR3 reads TGCGCCAGCAGCTTGGATGGGACAGGGTCTGAAGCTTTCTTT. It encodes CASSLDGTGSEAFF.

This chain joins TRBV6-2 or TRBV6-3 and TRBJ1-2; D is unclear. V was shortened by 5 bases and J by 0 bases, with 4 bases between the two germline ends. The CDR3 has 12 residues. Germline loops: CDR1 MNHEY, CDR2 SVGEGT. CDR3 region: CASSPTNYGYTF. CDR3 nucleotide sequence: TGTGCCAGCAGTCCCACTAACTATGGCTACACCTTC.

At least ten counts were recorded for this clonotype. The V call is TRBV12-3 or TRBV12-4, the J call TRBJ2-7, with a possible D match to TRBD2 (5 bases). V gave up 7 bases and J gave up 3 bases, with 16 bases separating them. This CDR3 region has 14 residues. In DNA, the CDR3 is TGTGCCAGCACTTCGCGGGCGGGCGTCTACGAGCAGTACTTC. Encoded protein: CASTSRAGVYEQYF.

The chain uses TRBV7-6 and TRBJ2-5; possible D gene TRBD1, 6 bases. V lost 2 bases, J lost 3 bases, and 16 bases lay in between. Germline V gene lookup returns CDR1 SGHVS and CDR2 FNYEAQ. The CDR3 is 16 residues long. CDR3 sequence reads: CASSLQGGPWEETQYF. CDR3 sequence (DNA): TGTGCCAGCAGCTTACAAGGGGGTCCTTGGGAAGAGACCCAGTACTTC.

The rearrangement uses TRBV29-1 and TRBJ1-1; TRBD1 is a possible D gene (5 bases). The CDR3 is 11 residues long. V dropped 4 bases and J dropped 6 bases, with 9 bases sitting between them. CDR1 is SQVTM and CDR2 is ANQGSEA in the germline V gene. The DNA for the CDR3 is TGCAGCGTTGTGACGGGGCCTGAAGCTTTCTTT. This gives the protein CSVVTGPEAFF.

This clonotype was seen many times. This chain connects TRBV4-2 to TRBJ1-5; 10 bases are shared with TRBD1. The CDR3 totals 15 residues. CDR1 is LGHNA, CDR2 YNFKEQ, per germline. J was trimmed by 7 bases and V by 0 bases; bases with no gene match: 3. The CDR3 sequence: CASSQETGGRQPQHF. The CDR3 coding sequence is TGTGCCAGCAGCCAAGAGACAGGGGGCAGGCAGCCCCAGCATTTT.

This chain uses TRBV12-5 with TRBJ2-1; either TRBD1 or TRBD2 may fit D (6 bases each). The V and J ends lost 1 base and 4 bases respectively, with 20 bases between them. This CDR3 is built from 18 residues. Germline V CDR1 and CDR2: LGHNT, FRNRAP. The CDR3 loop is CASGLGLRGVALYNEQFF. CDR3 coding DNA: TGTGCTAGTGGTTTGGGCTTAAGGGGGGTTGCTCTTTACAATGAGCAGTTCTTC.

This clonotype was recorded at least ten times. The rearrangement links TRBV6-1 to TRBJ2-3; 13 positions agree with TRBD2. The CDR3 covers 18 residues. CDR1 and CDR2 from the germline V gene are MNHNS and SASEGT. V shed 8 bases and J 6 bases; nucleotides not matched to a gene: 17. As DNA, the CDR3 is TGTGCCAGCTATCGGACTAGCGGGGGAGGCCGCTTAGGGGATACGCAGTATTTT. Translation gives CASYRTSGGGRLGDTQYF.

This clonotype was seen ten or more times. This chain links TRBV10-3 with TRBJ2-7, with 11 bases lining up with TRBD2. The J segment lost 12 bases and the V segment lost 2 bases, leaving 9 bases of the junction unmatched. This CDR3 is built from 14 residues. Germline-derived CDR1 and CDR2 are ENHRY and SYGVKD. The CDR3 coding sequence is TGTGCCATCAGTGAGGAGACTAGCGGGGCCCGCCGGTACTTC. Translation gives CAISEETSGARRYF.

This chain joins TRBV20-1 and TRBJ1-1; a possible D gene is TRBD1 (5 bases). Germline V gives CDR1 DFQATT, CDR2 SNEGSKA (reference sequence). With 1 base removed from V and 1 base from J, the gap between germline ends came to 16 bases. The CDR3 consists of 16 residues. CDR3 sequence: CSARVEGIPPNTEAFF. In DNA form, the CDR3 reads TGCAGTGCTAGAGTGGAGGGGATCCCTCCGAACACTGAAGCTTTCTTT.

This clonotype has just a few counts. This rearrangement joins TRBV10-3 to TRBJ2-7; D is undetermined. Germline V gives CDR1 ENHRY, CDR2 SYGVKD. Trimming left V 5 bases short and J 1 base short, with 9 bases between. This CDR3 comprises 13 residues. The CDR3 region has the DNA TGTGCCATCAGTTCGTCCCAATCCTACGAGCAGTACTTC. The encoded protein is CAISSSQSYEQYF.

This clonotype was picked up many times. The chain carries TRBV4-2 and TRBJ1-3; TRBD1 matches 7 bases. The CDR3 spans 19 residues. Germline V CDR1 and CDR2: LGHNA, YNFKEQ. The V gene end was trimmed by 1 base and the J gene end by 0 bases; junction bases not matched to a gene: 12. The CDR3 bases are TGTGCCAGCAGCCAAGCGTTCCCTACAGGGGCCTTCTCTGGAAACACCATATATTTT. Protein product: CASSQAFPTGAFSGNTIYF.

The sample holds a few counts of this clonotype. The chain uses TRBV7-6 and TRBJ2-7; D might be TRBD2 (7 bases). Germline-derived CDR1 and CDR2 are SGHVS and FNYEAQ. The CDR3 spans 16 residues. Trimming removed 1 base from V and 6 bases from J, with 19 bases in between. CDR3 sequence: CASSLEGRTGRGEQYF. CDR3 coding DNA: TGTGCCAGCAGCTTAGAAGGGAGAACAGGGAGGGGCGAGCAGTACTTC.

This chain links TRBV6-6 with TRBJ1-2; 10 bases agree with TRBD1. The V and J ends lost 0 bases and 8 bases, in that order; junction bases with no gene match: 3. The CDR3 runs 14 residues. Germline loops: CDR1 MNHNY, CDR2 SVGAGI (reference sequence). The CDR3 DNA reads as TGTGCCAGCAGTTACTCCGGACAGGGGGACGGCTACACCTTC. Protein sequence: CASSYSGQGDGYTF.

Ten or more counts support this clonotype. The rearrangement uses TRBV7-9 and TRBJ2-7, with D hard to call. CDR1 and CDR2 from the germline V gene are SEHNR and FQNEAQ (reference sequence). The V end was cut by 5 bases, the J end by 5 bases, with 25 bases between. This CDR3 comprises 17 residues. The CDR3 loop is CASSPSPPSPRLNEQYF. CDR3 nucleotides: TGTGCCAGCAGCCCCTCCCCGCCGAGCCCAAGGTTGAACGAGCAGTACTTC. Based on the CDR3 plus reference TRBV7-9 and TRBJ2-7, the full variable domain is DTGVSQNPRHKITKRGQNVTFRCDPISEHNRLYWYRQTLGQGPEFLTYFQNEAQLEKSRLLSDRFSAERPKGSFSTLEIQRTEQGDSAMYLCASSPSPPSPRLNEQYFGPGTRLTVT.

The sample holds many counts of this clonotype. This chain joins TRBV7-2 and TRBJ2-7, with 7 bases matching TRBD1. Unmatched junction bases numbered 7, after V lost 4 bases and J lost 10 bases. The CDR3 covers 12 residues. Germline V gives CDR1 SGHTA, CDR2 FQGNSA. The CDR3: CASSSDRAPQYF. CDR3 sequence (DNA): TGTGCCAGCAGCTCTGACAGGGCCCCCCAGTACTTC.

The V and J genes are TRBV28 and TRBJ1-6, with a tentative D call TRBD1 (5 bases). CDR1 and CDR2 (germline): MDHEN, SYDVKM. The CDR3 has 15 amino acids. Trimming stripped 6 bases from V and 6 bases from J, with 15 bases between. CDR3 coding DNA: TGTGCCAGCAGCTGGGGGGACGGAACTAATTCACCCCTCCACTTT. Translated: CASSWGDGTNSPLHF.

This clonotype is a singleton in its sample. Given a much more abundant clone one base away, this may be a read error. The rearrangement links TRBV7-8 to TRBJ1-2; perhaps TRBD1 as D (5 bases). CDR1 is SGHVS, CDR2 FQNEAQ, per germline. V was clipped by 7 bases and J by 5 bases, with 17 bases between them. The CDR3 extends over 14 amino acids. The CDR3: CASTLRPGRYGYTF. DNA for the CDR3: TGTGCCAGCACCCTTAGACCGGGACGGTATGGCTACACCTTC.

The rearrangement uses TRBV5-1 and TRBJ2-1; D is unresolved. V dropped 4 bases and J dropped 5 bases, with 19 bases sitting between them. Germline V CDR1 and CDR2: SGHRS, YFSETQ. The CDR3 totals 16 residues. The CDR3 spells CASSPDIRGTNNEQFF. In DNA form, the CDR3 reads TGCGCCAGCAGCCCTGATATAAGAGGTACCAACAATGAGCAGTTCTTC.

The table lists this clonotype with many counts. The V and J genes are TRBV7-2 and TRBJ2-1; possible D gene TRBD1, 5 bases. V was clipped by 1 base and J by 8 bases, with 18 bases between them. The germline V gene encodes CDR1 SGHTA and CDR2 FQGNSA. The CDR3 has 16 residues. The CDR3 reads CASSLGLGQDFHEQFF. CDR3 nucleotides: TGTGCCAGCAGCTTAGGGTTAGGACAAGACTTCCATGAGCAGTTCTTC.

This clonotype has a handful of counts. V usage is TRBV15 and J usage is TRBJ2-3; no definite D call. V was pared by 0 bases and J by 2 bases, with 12 bases between. Germline CDR1 and CDR2: LNHNV and YYDKDF (reference sequence). The CDR3 loop spans 16 amino acids. The CDR3 DNA reads as TGTGCCACCAGCAGAGATCGATGGGTATACACAGATACGCAGTATTTT. It is translated as CATSRDRWVYTDTQYF.